The clone carrying this T cell receptor beta chain has a handful of counts. Antigen: not known. These data come from a study of beta chain features in type 1 diabetes. General study findings and limits: Shortening that was moderate but significant affected the TCRB CDR3s of Type 1 diabetes patients in all four CD4+ subsets.

The germline gives CDR1 SNHLY, CDR2 FYNNEI. The CDR3 totals 14 residues. V shed 11 bases, J shed 0 bases, and the junction held 10 bases outside the gene matches. Investigators reverse transcribed all isolated RNA, so they sequenced expressed TCRB transcripts. Naive, central memory and regulatory T cell samples averaged roughly 3.8 million reads. Some clones are missing from TCRdb's copy, which holds only in-frame ones; the method was immunoSEQ multiplex PCR. The sample records roughly 150,000 clones, approximately 8% being singletons. Sequencing was carried out using central memory CD4+ T cells from blood. This clonotype was sampled from a man younger than 35 with type 1 diabetes. V gene TRBV2 combines with J gene TRBJ2-7, with 7 bases identical to TRBD2. CDR3 coding DNA: TGTGCCTGGGGGGACTACCCTAGCTCCTACGAGCAGTACTTC. Translating gives CAWGDYPSSYEQYF.